This TCR beta chain was recovered during a study of CD8+CD57+ T cells in acquired aplastic anemia. Study information: When averaged, DNA from sorted CD4+ and CD8+ cells came to approximately 3.2 ug. Roughly 10.8 million reads were obtained on average for healthy donor CD4+ cells. Points from the study as a whole: The CD8+ Simpson's diversity of patients and controls was not significantly different. Patients had roughly 30 CD8+ CDR3 sequences in common with controls (the shared set).

Researchers used genomic DNA as the template to profile TCR beta VDJ and CDR3. One entry per CDR3 protein, called by TCRdb with MiXCR from the reads. The repertoire holds some 410,000 distinct CDR3 sequences, around 72% seen once, with under 4.5% in the top ten. A remark on this clonotype: The antigen remains unidentified. Since a much larger clone is just one base distant, this may be a read error.

CDR1 is MNHEY, CDR2 SVGAGI, per germline. There are 15 residues in the CDR3. This TCR derives from a human donor in good health, serving as a control. The rearrangement uses TRBV6-5 and TRBJ2-3; TRBD2 is a possible D gene (7 bases). The sample was sorted CD4+, CD8+, or CD8+CD57+ T cells (not recorded which) from PBMCs. The CDR3 here is CASMGPRGATGTQYF. The DNA of the CDR3 is TGTGCCAGCATGGGTCCCCGGGGGGCGACAGGTACGCAGTATTTT.